The 28 T cell receptor beta chains below come from one sample, sequenced in a study of blood T cells in healthy people across ages. A second PCR of roughly 7 to 11 cycles used a sample-barcoded 5' primer and a J-beta primer mix. Each CDR3 protein gets one entry after TCRdb re-called the 5' RACE reads with MiXCR. The table has 800,000 to 950,000 distinct CDR3 sequences, 25% to 35% seen once. These data were also reused for a study on T cells of mothers and their children.

The source material was blood. The receptors were gathered from a woman between 35 and 50 years old in good health.

V and J are TRBV5-5 and TRBJ2-2; D may be TRBD2 (5 bases). The length of the CDR3 is 16 residues. V gave up 5 bases and J gave up 1 base, with 15 bases separating them. CDR1 is SGHKS and CDR2 is YYEKEE in the germline V gene (reference sequence). In DNA form, the CDR3 reads TGTGCCAGCAGACGAGAGGGTATACGGAACACCGGGGAGCTGTTTTTT. Translation gives CASRREGIRNTGELFF.

V gene TRBV11-2 combines with J gene TRBJ2-3; 10 bases are shared with TRBD2. The CDR3 is made up of 15 amino acids. J gave up 5 bases and V 2 bases, and 4 bases lay outside the gene matches. Germline V gives CDR1 SGHAT, CDR2 FQNNGV. The DNA of the CDR3 is TGTGCCAGCAGCTTAAGGAGCGGGAGGGGAGATACGCAGTATTTT. Translating it yields CASSLRSGRGDTQYF.

As concerns this clonotype: A junction boundary mismatches the germline segment, possibly from a read error. The chain uses TRBV6-2 or TRBV6-3 and TRBJ2-2, with D perhaps TRBD2 (6 bases). The CDR3 is 15 residues long. Germline V gene data show CDR1 as MNHEY and CDR2 as SVGEGT. CDR3 loop: CASSPLMGLPGELFF. CDR3 bases: TGTGCCAGCAGCCCACTAATGGGACTTCCCGGGGAACTGTTTTTT.

The chain employs TRBV7-2 and TRBJ1-5; D call uncertain. This CDR3 is built from 15 residues. With 1 base removed from V and 5 bases from J, the gap between germline ends came to 12 bases. Germline V lookup: CDR1 SGHTA, CDR2 FQGNSA. CDR3 amino acids: CASSLVGGRDQPQHF. The CDR3 nucleotides read TGTGCCAGCAGCTTAGTGGGCGGAAGGGATCAGCCCCAGCATTTT.

There are a few counts of this clonotype. The chain uses TRBV7-2 and TRBJ1-2; a weak D match, TRBD1 (6 bases). Germline V lookup: CDR1 SGHTA, CDR2 FQGNSA. V lost 5 bases and J lost 8, with 21 bases in between. The CDR3 is 15 amino acids. The CDR3 sequence: CASSPNARTAQGYTF. CDR3 nucleotides: TGTGCCAGCAGCCCCAACGCCCGGACAGCTCAGGGCTACACCTTC. The full variable domain, rest sourced from reference TRBV7-2 and TRBJ1-2, is GAGVSQSPSNKVTEKGKDVELRCDPISGHTALYWYRQSLGQGLEFLIYFQGNSAPDKSGLPSDRFSAERTGGSVSTLTIQRTQQEDSAVYLCASSPNARTAQGYTFGSGTRLTVV.

This clonotype was counted a few times. This chain joins TRBV20-1 and TRBJ2-1; 7 nucleotides line up with TRBD2. CDR3 length equals 17 residues. The trim removed 0 bases at V and 0 bases at J, leaving 8 bases unmatched. Germline CDR1 and CDR2: DFQATT and SNEGSKA (reference sequence). DNA for the CDR3: TGCAGTGCTAGAGATTTGAGGCGGGGGAGCTCCTACAATGAGCAGTTCTTC. It encodes CSARDLRRGSSYNEQFF.

There are many counts of this clonotype. The chain couples TRBV7-3 to TRBJ2-1, with D uncertain. Germline CDR1 reads SGHTA; CDR2 reads FQGTGA. Deletions cut 3 bases from V and 6 bases from J, with 6 bases between. The CDR3 spans 12 residues. The CDR3 spells CASSLGRNEQFF. The CDR3 coding sequence is TGTGCCAGCAGCTTGGGTCGCAATGAGCAGTTCTTC.

The DNA of the CDR3 is TGTGCCAGCAGTGACTCCGAAGTTCGAAACACTGAAGCTTTCTTT. Translating it yields CASSDSEVRNTEAFF. The chain carries TRBV6-4 and TRBJ1-1; D not resolved. CDR1 MRHNA and CDR2 SNTAGT come from the germline V gene. The CDR3 totals 15 residues. V was trimmed by 0 bases and J by 2 bases, leaving 10 bases between them.

This clonotype turned up a few times. CDR3 region: CASSFAGGSNEQFF. The CDR3 region has the DNA TGTGCCAGCAGCTTCGCCGGGGGGTCCAATGAGCAGTTCTTC. This chain joins TRBV11-2 and TRBJ2-1; 7 bases match TRBD2. The ends lost 3 bases at V and 6 bases at J; junction bases unmatched: 5. Germline CDR1 is SGHAT and CDR2 is FQNNGV. The CDR3 runs to 14 residues.

This clonotype was observed many times. V and J are TRBV4-1 and TRBJ2-4; tentatively, D is TRBD2 (7 bases). The CDR3 spans 16 residues. Germline V gene sequence: CDR1 MGHRA, CDR2 YSYEKL. Between the trimmed V and J ends, which lost 3 bases and 4 bases, there was a span of 16 bases. The CDR3 protein is CASSHPGGQVKNIQYF. CDR3 nucleotides: TGCGCCAGCAGCCACCCGGGGGGCCAAGTGAAAAACATTCAGTACTTC.

This clonotype was seen at least ten times. J is TRBJ2-3 and V is TRBV5-1; 7 positions agree with TRBD1. The V segment lost 4 bases and the J segment 4 bases; nucleotides outside the gene matches: 6. This CDR3 comprises 14 residues. Germline V lookup: CDR1 SGHRS, CDR2 YFSETQ. DNA of the CDR3: TGCGCCAGCAGCCCAGGGACAGATCCAGATACGCAGTATTTT. Its translation: CASSPGTDPDTQYF.

A word on this clonotype: This clone may be a read error of a much larger clone one base away. This chain joins TRBV20-1 and TRBJ2-1; 11 bases align to TRBD2. The trim removed 2 bases at V and 5 bases at J, leaving 2 bases unmatched. The CDR3 has 14 residues. Germline CDR1 DFQATT, CDR2 SNEGSKA (reference sequence). The CDR3 DNA reads TGCAGTGCTAGAAATAGCGGGGGGGACAATGAGCAGTTCTTC. Amino acid sequence: CSARNSGGDNEQFF.

The genes are TRBV7-2 and TRBJ2-7; D is perhaps TRBD1 (6 bases). With the DNA end fitting TRBJ2-5 better, the J assignment may be wrong. The CDR3 has 14 residues. Germline V CDR1 and CDR2: SGHTA, FQGNSA. CDR3 sequence reads: CASNTGTLEETQYF. CDR3 in DNA: TGTGCCAGCAACACAGGGACACTAGAGGAGACCCAGTACTTC.

This clonotype turned up a few times. The junction and the germline gene differ at one end; a read error may be behind it. This chain uses TRBV28 with TRBJ1-1; unclear D gene. The CDR3 spans 15 residues. Germline V gene data show CDR1 as MDHEN and CDR2 as SYDVKM. This CDR3 is CASSLRGPGRTEVFF. In DNA, the CDR3 is TGTGCCAGCAGTTTACGTGGGCCCGGGAGGACTGAAGTTTTCTTT.

This chain joins TRBV3-1 and TRBJ1-2; D is undetermined. This CDR3 region has 17 residues. Germline-derived CDR1 and CDR2 are LGHDT and YNNKEL (reference sequence). V was clipped by 4 bases and J by 1 base, with 19 bases between them. This chain's CDR3 is CASSPSPGTHLNYGYTF. The CDR3 region has the DNA TGTGCCAGCAGCCCATCCCCGGGCACCCACCTTAACTATGGCTACACCTTC. Variable domain in full (rest from reference TRBV3-1 and TRBJ1-2): DTAVSQTPKYLVTQMGNDKSIKCEQNLGHDTMYWYKQDSKKFLKIMFSYNNKELIINETVPNRFSPKSPDKAHLNLHINSLELGDSAVYFCASSPSPGTHLNYGYTFGSGTRLTVV.

V gene TRBV24-1 combines with J gene TRBJ2-6; D unclear. Germline CDR1 reads KGHDR; CDR2 reads SFDVKD. V lost 7 bases to trimming and J lost 0 bases, with 6 bases between them. The CDR3 has 14 residues. CDR3 nucleotide sequence: TGTGCCACCAGGACCAGCTCTGGGGCCAACGTCCTGACTTTC. This translates into CATRTSSGANVLTF.

This clonotype has ten or more counts. This sequence joins TRBV5-5 and TRBJ1-6, with D tentatively TRBD1 (6 bases). V gave up 4 bases and J gave up 5 bases, with 10 bases separating them. CDR1 is SGHKS and CDR2 is YYEKEE in the germline V gene (reference sequence). CDR3 length: 14 residues. CDR3 protein: CASSQGHNNSPLHF. DNA of the CDR3: TGTGCCAGCAGCCAGGGACACAATAATTCACCCCTCCACTTT.

The table lists this clonotype with a count of one. The V call is TRBV10-3, the J call TRBJ2-5; TRBD1 is a possible D gene (5 bases). Germline CDR1 is ENHRY and CDR2 is SYGVKD. CDR3 length: 11 amino acids. Trimming left V 10 bases short and J 3 bases short, with 9 bases between. This CDR3 reads CATQTEETQYF. CDR3 DNA sequence: TGTGCCACCCAGACAGAAGAGACCCAGTACTTC.

The gene calls are TRBV5-1 and TRBJ1-4; the D is unclear. V lost 4 bases to trimming and J lost 3 bases, with 13 bases between them. The CDR3 extends over 15 amino acids. Germline CDR1 and CDR2: SGHRS and YFSETQ. CDR3: CASSPTQVPNEKLFF. In nucleotides, the CDR3 is TGCGCCAGCAGCCCGACCCAGGTACCTAATGAAAAACTGTTTTTT. The full variable domain, in which reference TRBV5-1 and TRBJ1-4 provide the parts outside the CDR3, is KAGVTQTPRYLIKTRGQQVTLSCSPISGHRSVSWYQQTPGQGLQFLFEYFSETQRNKGNFPGRFSGRQFSNSRSEMNVSTLELGDSALYLCASSPTQVPNEKLFFGSGTQLSVL.

This clonotype was detected only a few times. This rearrangement joins TRBV11-2 to TRBJ2-7, with D unclear. The CDR3 loop spans 14 amino acids. Germline lookup yields CDR1 SGHAT and CDR2 FQNNGV. V was pared by 0 bases and J by 2 bases, with 8 bases between. CDR3: CASSLDPLPYEQYF. CDR3 coding DNA: TGTGCCAGCAGCTTAGATCCCCTCCCCTACGAGCAGTACTTC. Using reference TRBV11-2 and TRBJ2-7 for the parts outside the CDR3, the full variable domain is EAGVAQSPRYKIIEKRQSVAFWCNPISGHATLYWYQQILGQGPKLLIQFQNNGVVDDSQLPKDRFSAERLKGVDSTLKIQPAKLEDSAVYLCASSLDPLPYEQYFGPGTRLTVT.

This clonotype showed up just once. This chain connects TRBV20-1 to TRBJ1-1, with D unresolved. This CDR3 contains 11 residues. CDR1 and CDR2 from the germline V gene are DFQATT and SNEGSKA (reference sequence). V lost 3 bases and J 7 bases, leaving 9 bases between the germline ends. Here the CDR3 DNA reads TGCAGTGCTAGTATCATTCTTGAAGCTTTCTTT. This translates into CSASIILEAFF.

This clonotype was seen a few times. The rearrangement joins TRBV7-8 to TRBJ1-5; weak D call: TRBD1 (5 bases). The CDR3 covers 14 residues. Trimming pared 4 bases from V and 7 bases from J, leaving 14 bases between. Germline V gene sequence: CDR1 SGHVS, CDR2 FQNEAQ. The CDR3 region is CASSSNRGGQPQHF. In DNA form, the CDR3 reads TGTGCCAGCAGCTCGAATAGGGGAGGACAGCCCCAGCATTTT.

This clonotype was detected many times. The chain has TRBV5-1 and TRBJ1-2, with D possibly being TRBD1 (6 bases). The CDR3 sequence is 12 residues long. Trimming removed 6 bases at V and 8 bases at J, with 14 bases between. Per the germline V gene, CDR1 is SGHRS and CDR2 is YFSETQ. Here the CDR3 reads CASNEQGYGYTF. CDR3 DNA sequence: TGCGCCAGCAACGAACAGGGCTACGGCTACACCTTC.

The sample holds a few counts of this clonotype. The rearrangement links TRBV20-1 to TRBJ2-7; D gene uncertain. The CDR3 runs to 14 residues. The V gene's germline CDR1 is DFQATT and CDR2 SNEGSKA (reference sequence). The V and J ends lost 3 bases and 5 bases respectively, with 17 bases between them. The CDR3 loop reads CSARRDFRGDEQYF. The DNA of the CDR3 is TGCAGTGCTAGGCGAGATTTTCGTGGTGACGAGCAGTACTTC.

This clonotype has a count of ten or more. V and J are TRBV5-1 and TRBJ2-1; 7 bases are shared with TRBD1. J lost 2 bases, V lost 5 bases, and 4 bases had no gene match. Germline CDR1 is SGHRS and CDR2 is YFSETQ. This CDR3 has 14 amino acids. For the CDR3, the DNA is TGCGCCAGCAGTGGACAGGTAGCCTACAATGAGCAGTTCTTC. This encodes CASSGQVAYNEQFF.

This clonotype appeared a few times. The genes are TRBV9 and TRBJ2-5; D is uncertain. Germline V CDR1 and CDR2: SGDLS, YYNGEE. The CDR3 consists of 13 residues. V lost 4 bases to trimming and J lost 5 bases, with 12 bases between them. The CDR3 nucleotides are TGTGCCAGCAGCTCGTGGGTTGGGGAGACCCAGTACTTC. Its translation: CASSSWVGETQYF. Complete variable domain (other parts from reference TRBV9 and TRBJ2-5): DSGVTQTPKHLITATGQRVTLRCSPRSGDLSVYWYQQSLDQGLQFLIQYYNGEERAKGNILERFSAQQFPDLHSELNLSSLELGDSALYFCASSSWVGETQYFGPGTRLLVL.

This clonotype was picked up a small number of times. At one of its ends the junction is not consistent with the germline gene, which may arise from a read error. This sequence joins TRBV10-3 and TRBJ2-5, with TRBD2 as a possible D gene (5 bases). Germline CDR1 ENHRY, CDR2 SYGVKD. The CDR3 is made up of 15 amino acids. The CDR3 loop is CAISEPAAGKEAQYF. The CDR3 region has the DNA TGTGCCATCAGTGAGCCGGCCGCCGGGAAAGAGGCCCAGTACTTC.

The genes are TRBV3-1 and TRBJ2-7; 7 bases fit TRBD1. CDR3 length: 16 residues. The V and J ends lost 0 bases and 5 bases, in that order; junction bases with no gene match: 10. The V gene's germline CDR1 is LGHDT and CDR2 YNNKEL (reference sequence). The CDR3, as DNA: TGTGCCAGCAGCCAAGATCTAGGGGGCGCGGGTGACGAGCAGTACTTC. Its translation is CASSQDLGGAGDEQYF.